Following are 4 T cell receptor beta chains from one sample sequenced in a study of molecular identifiers for immune sequencing clone quantification. TCRdb processed the PCR reads anew with MiXCR; each CDR3 protein has one entry. The sample has hundreds of thousands of distinct CDR3 sequences; less than 30% are singletons. Sequencing was performed on naive CD8+ T cells from blood, with Jurkat cell RNA spiked in. The subset was: FACS-sorted CD8+CD4-CCR7+CD45RA+ naive T cells. Receptors were obtained from a human donor in good health. Some libraries in this study had Jurkat cell RNA spiked in.

To note about this clonotype: This may come from a read error, since a much larger clone is one base off. The chain combines TRBV12-3 or TRBV12-4 with TRBJ2-3; TRBD1 matches 10 bases. The V segment lost 5 bases and the J segment 6 bases; nucleotides outside the gene matches: 11. CDR3 length: 16 residues. The CDR3 here is CASSTYGQGVVDTQYF. CDR3 DNA sequence: TGTGCCAGCAGTACCTACGGACAGGGGGTAGTGGATACGCAGTATTTT.

The sample holds one count of this clonotype. Possible read error: a much larger clone is one base away. This chain uses TRBV7-9 with TRBJ2-5; D unresolved. The CDR3 runs to 16 residues. CDR1 SEHNR and CDR2 FQNEAQ come from the germline V gene (reference sequence). Trimming left V 5 bases short and J 0 bases short, with 16 bases between. CDR3 region: CASSPIYLLNQETQYF. CDR3 nucleotides: TGTGCCAGCAGCCCGATATATCTTCTAAACCAAGAGACCCAGTACTTC.

This clonotype has a handful of counts. J is TRBJ2-7 and V is TRBV19, with TRBD2 identical over 9 bases. V was pared by 7 bases and J by 3 bases, with 10 bases of the junction left unmatched. The length of the CDR3 is 15 residues. Germline V gene data show CDR1 as LNHDA and CDR2 as SQIVND (reference sequence). This chain's CDR3 is CASMSLAGLLYEQYF. CDR3 in DNA: TGTGCCAGTATGTCTCTAGCGGGATTACTCTACGAGCAGTACTTC.

On this clonotype itself: A read error may explain this, as a much larger clone is one base away. Because the CDR3 is missing its conserved closing phenylalanine or tryptophan, this is likely a read error. The chain links TRBV5-4 to TRBJ2-7, with D perhaps matching TRBD1 or TRBD2 (5 bases each). Looked up from germline, CDR1 is SGHNT and CDR2 is YYREEE (reference sequence). The CDR3 sequence is 14 residues long. V lost 4 bases to trimming and J lost 0 bases, with 11 bases between them. The chain's CDR3 is CASSTGRDSYEQYL. CDR3 DNA: TGTGCCAGCAGCACAGGACGGGACTCCTACGAGCAGTACCTC.